The 32 T cell receptor beta chains listed next were all sequenced from one sample in a study of blood T cell repertoires in COVID-19. This table comes from immunoSEQ multiplex PCR, and its TCRdb copy is limited to in-frame clones, with some not included. Of approximately 190,000 clones in the sample, roughly nine tenths were seen once. Sequenced: peripheral blood. These receptors originate from a man in his 70s with active or convalescent COVID-19.

The chain carries TRBV15 and TRBJ2-3; TRBD2 matches at 8 bases. V gave up 3 bases and J gave up 4 bases; unmatched junction bases: 3. This CDR3 spans 14 amino acids. Germline CDR1 LNHNV, CDR2 YYDKDF (reference sequence). CDR3 nucleotides: TGTGCCACCAGCAGGCGGGGGGTATCAGATACGCAGTATTTT. As protein: CATSRRGVSDTQYF.

The J gene is TRBJ1-5, the V gene TRBV2; D is unresolved. The CDR3 extends over 14 amino acids. Germline CDR1 is SNHLY and CDR2 is FYNNEI. V lost 5 bases and J lost 0, with 8 bases in between. The CDR3 loop reads CASSRLHSNQPQHF. CDR3 nucleotide sequence: TGTGCCAGCAGTCGACTCCATAGCAATCAGCCCCAGCATTTT.

The chain has TRBV7-2 and TRBJ1-4; possible D gene TRBD1, 5 bases. V was pared by 4 bases and J by 7 bases, with 19 bases between. This CDR3 has 16 residues. Germline V gene lookup returns CDR1 SGHTA and CDR2 FQGNSA. As DNA, the CDR3 is TGTGCCAGCAGCTCTCGGTGGCAGGGAGGCAGTGAAAAACTGTTTTTT. Translated, it gives CASSSRWQGGSEKLFF.

The rearrangement joins TRBV19 to TRBJ1-1; 7 positions agree with TRBD1. V trimming: 6 bases; J trimming: 4 bases; junction bases outside the gene matches: 8. The CDR3 extends over 14 amino acids. Germline V gene sequence: CDR1 LNHDA, CDR2 SQIVND (reference sequence). This CDR3 reads CASRRQGIVTEAFF. CDR3 in DNA: TGTGCCAGTAGGAGACAGGGAATAGTCACTGAAGCTTTCTTT.

The chain uses TRBV28 and TRBJ1-5; possible D gene TRBD1, 5 bases. V was shortened by 2 bases and J by 4 bases, with 15 bases between the two germline ends. Germline assignment: CDR1 MDHEN and CDR2 SYDVKM. CDR3 size: 16 residues. CDR3 protein: CASSLTGPSRNQPQHF. CDR3 DNA: TGTGCCAGCAGTTTAACAGGCCCGTCTCGTAATCAGCCCCAGCATTTT. The variable domain in full, completed from reference TRBV28 and TRBJ1-5, reads DVKVTQSSRYLVKRTGEKVFLECVQDMDHENMFWYRQDPGLGLRLIYFSYDVKMKEKGDIPEGYSVSREKKERFSLILESASTNQTSMYLCASSLTGPSRNQPQHFGDGTRLSIL.

The genes are TRBV30 and TRBJ2-1, with 11 bases fitting TRBD2. The CDR3 consists of 13 residues. The J segment lost 10 bases and the V segment lost 8 bases, leaving 10 bases of the junction unmatched. Germline-derived CDR1 and CDR2 are GTSNPN and SVGIG (reference sequence). As DNA, the CDR3 is TGTGCCACGATAGCGGGAGGGGGGATAGAGCAGTTCTTC. Translating it yields CATIAGGGIEQFF.

About this clone itself: The same CDR3 arises from other DNA sequences in this sample as well. The chain couples TRBV7-2 to TRBJ2-4; TRBD1 might be the D (6 bases). The CDR3 is made up of 16 amino acids. Germline V gene sequence: CDR1 SGHTA, CDR2 FQGNSA. V dropped 0 bases and J dropped 0 bases, with 9 bases sitting between them. The CDR3 loop is CASSLARQVAKNIQYF. The CDR3 DNA reads as TGTGCCAGCAGCTTAGCGCGACAGGTAGCCAAAAACATTCAGTACTTC.

The genes are TRBV4-1 and TRBJ2-7, with 7 nucleotides matching TRBD1. The germline gives CDR1 MGHRA, CDR2 YSYEKL. V was clipped by 1 base and J by 3 bases; unmatched bases: 0. The CDR3 is 13 amino acids. CDR3 residues: CASSQGDSYEQYF. The CDR3 bases are TGCGCCAGCAGCCAAGGGGACAGCTACGAGCAGTACTTC.

This clone has a handful of counts. V is TRBV11-2 and J is TRBJ1-6, with 7 bases that match TRBD1. Germline V gives CDR1 SGHAT, CDR2 FQNNGV. There are 15 residues in the CDR3. V shed 4 bases, J shed 10 bases, and the junction held 10 bases outside the gene matches. The CDR3 loop reads CASSSLRGLGSPLHF. CDR3 sequence (DNA): TGTGCCAGCAGCTCCCTCAGGGGGTTGGGGTCACCCCTCCACTTT.

A single count supports this clone. V and J are TRBV19 and TRBJ1-5; 11 nucleotides align to TRBD1. The CDR3 contains 13 residues. Looked up from germline, CDR1 is LNHDA and CDR2 is SQIVND (reference sequence). V gave up 10 bases and J gave up 7 bases; unmatched junction bases: 6. CDR3 DNA sequence: TGTGCCACCGGACAGGGGGCCAGCCAGCCCCAGCATTTT. Its protein product is CATGQGASQPQHF.

This rearrangement joins TRBV6-6 to TRBJ2-3; 12 bases map to TRBD2. The V gene end was trimmed by 6 bases and the J gene end by 2 bases; junction bases not matched to a gene: 3. CDR3 length: 15 residues. In germline, CDR1 is MNHNY, CDR2 SVGAGI (reference sequence). The CDR3 DNA sequence: TGTGCCAGCAGCAGGACTAGCGGGGACACAGATACGCAGTATTTT. It is translated as CASSRTSGDTDTQYF.

CDR3 sequence: CSASQRSSYNEQFF. The CDR3 coding sequence is TGCAGCGCCTCGCAGCGGAGCTCCTACAATGAGCAGTTCTTC. This rearrangement joins TRBV29-1 to TRBJ2-1; possible D gene TRBD2, 5 bases. Germline lookup yields CDR1 SQVTM and CDR2 ANQGSEA. The ends were cut back, 7 bases at V and 0 bases at J, with 13 bases in the middle. This CDR3 contains 14 residues.

The rearrangement links TRBV5-4 to TRBJ1-2, with TRBD1 as a possible D gene (5 bases). The CDR3 length is 13 residues. Germline values: CDR1 SGHNT, CDR2 YYREEE (reference sequence). The V end lost 1 base, the J end lost 8 bases, and 12 bases lay between the germline ends. In nucleotides, the CDR3 is TGTGCCAGCAGCTTGAGTCAGGGAGGCGGCTACACCTTC. Translated: CASSLSQGGGYTF.

V gene TRBV7-2 combines with J gene TRBJ1-2; TRBD1 is a possible D gene (6 bases). Trimming took off 0 bases at V and 5 bases at J, with 7 bases between the two ends. CDR1 and CDR2 (germline): SGHTA, FQGNSA. The CDR3 sequence is 13 residues long. The CDR3 protein is CASSLAQGYGYTF. The CDR3 DNA reads as TGTGCCAGCAGCTTAGCGCAGGGGTATGGCTACACCTTC. Together with reference TRBV7-2 and TRBJ1-2, the CDR3 gives the full variable domain: GAGVSQSPSNKVTEKGKDVELRCDPISGHTALYWYRQSLGQGLEFLIYFQGNSAPDKSGLPSDRFSAERTGGSVSTLTIQRTQQEDSAVYLCASSLAQGYGYTFGSGTRLTVV.

The gene calls are TRBV2 and TRBJ2-3, with TRBD1 as a possible D gene (5 bases). This CDR3 is 15 amino acids long. The V end was cut by 3 bases, the J end by 6 bases, with 16 bases between. Germline-derived CDR1 and CDR2 are SNHLY and FYNNEI. DNA of the CDR3: TGTGCCAGCAGTGAGCTCTGGCAGGGCCGGGATACGCAGTATTTT. Residues: CASSELWQGRDTQYF.

The rearrangement joins TRBV14 to TRBJ2-1; TRBD1 aligns across 12 bases. The CDR3 length is 16 residues. Germline CDR1 is SGHDN and CDR2 is FVKESK. V shed 3 bases, J shed 8 bases, and the junction held 8 bases outside the gene matches. The CDR3: CASSHPRGQGAYEQFF. The CDR3 DNA follows: TGTGCCAGCAGCCACCCACGGGGACAGGGGGCCTATGAGCAGTTCTTC.

The chain links TRBV7-8 to TRBJ2-5, with TRBD1 matching 8 bases. Per germline, CDR1 SGHVS and CDR2 FQNEAQ. V shed 3 bases, J shed 5 bases, and the junction held 5 bases outside the gene matches. The length of the CDR3 is 14 residues. The CDR3 region has the DNA TGTGCCAGCAGCTTGTCCAGGGGGCTGGAGACCCAGTACTTC. It encodes CASSLSRGLETQYF.

The chain carries TRBV10-3 and TRBJ2-1, with D uncertain. CDR1 is ENHRY and CDR2 is SYGVKD in the germline V gene. Trimming took off 3 bases at V and 0 bases at J, with 9 bases between the two ends. The CDR3 consists of 15 residues. DNA of the CDR3: TGTGCCATCAGTGAACGAGATAGCTCCTACAATGAGCAGTTCTTC. Its translation is CAISERDSSYNEQFF.

V is TRBV5-8 and J is TRBJ2-1, with a possible D match to TRBD2 (6 bases). The CDR3 totals 16 residues. V was cut by 0 bases and J by 2 bases, with 12 bases left in between. The germline V gene encodes CDR1 SGHTS and CDR2 YDEGEE. The CDR3: CASSLGVGGPYNEQFF. CDR3 DNA sequence: TGTGCCAGCAGCTTGGGTGTGGGGGGACCCTACAATGAGCAGTTCTTC. The entire variable domain, with the rest obtained from reference TRBV5-8 and TRBJ2-1, is as follows: EAGVTQSPTHLIKTRGQQATLRCSPISGHTSVYWYQQALGLGLQFLLWYDEGEERNRGNFPPRFSGRQFPNYSSELNVNALELEDSALYLCASSLGVGGPYNEQFFGPGTRLTVL.

The chain combines TRBV3-1 (or the pseudogene TRBV3-2) with TRBJ2-2; a possible D gene is TRBD2 (6 bases). V gave up 4 bases and J gave up 5 bases, with 17 bases separating them. Germline loops: CDR1 LGHDT, CDR2 YNNKEL (reference sequence). CDR3 length: 16 amino acids. The CDR3 DNA reads TGTGCCAGCAGCCCTCCCTCGACTAGAGTTACCGGGGAGCTGTTTTTT. Protein product: CASSPPSTRVTGELFF.

This chain links TRBV20-1 with TRBJ1-2; unclear D gene. The CDR3 contains 10 residues. The V gene's germline CDR1 is DFQATT and CDR2 SNEGSKA (reference sequence). The V end lost 2 bases, the J end lost 8 bases, and 6 bases lay between the germline ends. The DNA for the CDR3 is TGCAGTGCTAGACACTCCGGCTACACCTTC. Translation: CSARHSGYTF.

V and J are TRBV20-1 and TRBJ2-2; D is unresolved. The germline V and J ends were trimmed by 3 bases and 6 bases, with 11 bases remaining between them. CDR1 is DFQATT and CDR2 is SNEGSKA in the germline V gene (reference sequence). This CDR3 spans 13 amino acids. CDR3 DNA sequence: TGCAGTGCTAGTCAGGCCCAGGCCGGGGAGCTGTTTTTT. This gives the protein CSASQAQAGELFF.

The V gene is TRBV28, the J gene TRBJ2-2; a possible D gene is TRBD2 (6 bases). V was shortened by 7 bases and J by 5 bases, with 17 bases between the two germline ends. CDR1 and CDR2 (germline): MDHEN, SYDVKM. The CDR3 has 15 amino acids. CDR3: CASISPRGNTGELFF. The DNA of the CDR3 is TGTGCCAGCATCTCCCCCCGGGGGAATACCGGGGAGCTGTTTTTT. Supplemented by reference TRBV28 and TRBJ2-2, the full variable domain reads DVKVTQSSRYLVKRTGEKVFLECVQDMDHENMFWYRQDPGLGLRLIYFSYDVKMKEKGDIPEGYSVSREKKERFSLILESASTNQTSMYLCASISPRGNTGELFFGEGSRLTVL.

The rearrangement joins TRBV27 to TRBJ2-1, with 9 bases matching TRBD1. This CDR3 is 15 amino acids long. Unmatched junction bases numbered 8, after V lost 5 bases and J lost 6 bases. CDR1 MNHEY and CDR2 SMNVEV come from the germline V gene (reference sequence). Here the CDR3 DNA reads TGTGCCAGCAGTCCGCCCGGACAGGGGACCAATGAGCAGTTCTTC. It is translated as CASSPPGQGTNEQFF.

The chain carries TRBV5-1 and TRBJ1-1; D not certain. Trimming stripped 5 bases from V and 2 bases from J, with 10 bases between. This CDR3 has 13 residues. Germline CDR1 and CDR2: SGHRS and YFSETQ. CDR3 protein: CASRPGGNTEAFF. The CDR3 nucleotides read TGCGCCAGCAGACCCGGCGGAAACACTGAAGCTTTCTTT.

The chain recombines TRBV10-2 with TRBJ2-1; possible D gene TRBD2, 7 bases. With 7 bases removed from V and 7 bases from J, the gap between germline ends came to 26 bases. CDR1 and CDR2 from the germline V gene are WSHSY and SAAADI. This CDR3 has 17 residues. CDR3: CASKKRSGGGLGNEQFF. CDR3 sequence (DNA): TGCGCCAGCAAAAAACGTTCTGGCGGGGGCTTGGGTAATGAGCAGTTCTTC.

The chain carries TRBV28 and TRBJ1-5; 8 bases are a match to TRBD1. V was clipped by 1 base and J by 1 base; unmatched bases: 18. The germline V gene encodes CDR1 MDHEN and CDR2 SYDVKM. This CDR3 is built from 21 residues. The CDR3 bases are TGTGCCAGCAGTTTATTTGTCAGGGGGCGTAAAGAAGTTTCCAGCAATCAGCCCCAGCATTTT. The encoded protein is CASSLFVRGRKEVSSNQPQHF.

J is TRBJ1-6 and V is TRBV9, with 7 bases matching TRBD1. After removal of 3 bases from V and 3 bases from J, the junction contained 6 bases not matched to a gene. CDR1 and CDR2 from the germline V gene are SGDLS and YYNGEE. The CDR3 loop spans 16 amino acids. CDR3 residues: CASSAARDSYNSPLHF. The CDR3 DNA follows: TGTGCCAGCAGCGCCGCACGGGACAGCTATAATTCACCCCTCCACTTT. The whole variable domain, filled in from reference TRBV9 and TRBJ1-6, reads DSGVTQTPKHLITATGQRVTLRCSPRSGDLSVYWYQQSLDQGLQFLIQYYNGEERAKGNILERFSAQQFPDLHSELNLSSLELGDSALYFCASSAARDSYNSPLHFGNGTRLTVT.

This clone has only a few counts. This chain links TRBV5-5 with TRBJ2-7; 10 nucleotides match TRBD1. With 4 bases clipped from V and 2 bases from J, the junction kept 3 bases outside the gene matches. Germline V gives CDR1 SGHKS, CDR2 YYEKEE (reference sequence). This CDR3 spans 14 amino acids. CDR3 DNA: TGTGCCAGCAGCCAAGGACAGGGGGCCTACGAGCAGTACTTC. It encodes CASSQGQGAYEQYF.

This clone was seen once. The rearrangement links TRBV5-6 to TRBJ2-2, with 8 bases fitting TRBD1. CDR3 length: 15 residues. The ends lost 1 base at V and 6 bases at J; junction bases unmatched: 5. Germline V CDR1 and CDR2: SGHDT, YYEEEE. This chain's CDR3 is CASSLFRGRAGELFF. The CDR3 DNA reads TGTGCCAGCAGCTTGTTCAGGGGGCGAGCCGGGGAGCTGTTTTTT.

J is TRBJ1-1 and V is TRBV7-9; D call uncertain. CDR1 and CDR2 from the germline V gene are SEHNR and FQNEAQ (reference sequence). This CDR3 is built from 16 residues. V was clipped by 4 bases and J by 3 bases, with 18 bases between them. The CDR3 coding sequence is TGTGCCAGCAGCTATGGCGGGCGGTCAAGGGACACTGAAGCTTTCTTT. This gives the protein CASSYGGRSRDTEAFF.

The V call is TRBV3-1 (or the pseudogene TRBV3-2), the J call TRBJ1-4, with unresolved D. The germline V gene encodes CDR1 LGHDT and CDR2 YNNKEL (reference sequence). Deletions cut 4 bases from V and 8 bases from J, with 11 bases between. The CDR3 runs 13 residues. In DNA, the CDR3 is TGTGCCAGCAGCCGAAGAGAGGGAGAAAAACTGTTTTTT. Translated, it gives CASSRREGEKLFF.